A selection of T cell receptor beta chains follows, all from one sample in a study of cytomegalovirus exposure and HLA in healthy donors. Sequenced by immunoSEQ multiplex PCR; TCRdb stores in-frame clones only, minus some. The profile shows around 130,000 clones, approximately 69% of them singletons. Sequencing was done on a sample of PBMCs. These receptors were obtained from a man between 35 and 55 years old in good health and CMV-seropositive. Both conserved end residues are part of each CDR3. D genes are given only for firm matches. Clone size is stated in some rows and not others, as once, few, many or a class when expanded.

d_call j_call v_call clone_size cdr3_aa cdr3_nt
TRBD1 TRBJ2-2 TRBV7-2 . CASRGTGGVTGELFF TGTGCCAGCAGGGGGACAGGGGGCGTCACCGGGGAGCTGTTTTTT
TRBD1 TRBJ1-5 TRBV5-7 . CPLNPGQGNNQPQHF TGTCCCCTAAACCCGGGACAGGGGAACAATCAGCCCCAGCATTTT
. TRBJ1-1 TRBV2 . CASSLLNTEAFF TGTGCCAGCAGCCTACTGAACACTGAAGCTTTCTTT
. TRBJ2-6 TRBV5-1 . CASSSVAADSVSGANVLTF TGCGCCAGCAGCTCCGTGGCCGCTGACAGTGTCTCTGGGGCCAACGTCCTGACTTTC
TRBD1 TRBJ2-5 TRBV5-1 . CASSPGQTGVKETQYF TGCGCCAGCAGCCCGGGACAGACAGGAGTAAAAGAGACCCAGTACTTC
TRBD2 TRBJ2-2 TRBV27 few CASSLSAGGAVGGELFF TGTGCCAGCAGTTTATCGGCGGGGGGTGCGGTGGGCGGGGAGCTGTTTTTT
. TRBJ2-1 TRBV7-9 few CASSLGGVSSYNEQFF TGTGCCAGCAGCTTAGGTGGTGTCAGCTCCTACAATGAGCAGTTCTTC
TRBD1 TRBJ2-1 TRBV4-1 . CASSQAGTGNYNEQFF TGCGCCAGCAGCCAAGCCGGGACAGGGAATTACAATGAGCAGTTCTTC
. TRBJ1-5 TRBV5-5 few CASSLAGAEEQPQHF TGTGCCAGCAGCTTGGCCGGCGCGGAGGAGCAGCCCCAGCATTTT
. TRBJ1-1 TRBV28 . CASSWRGAQGTEAFF TGTGCCAGCAGTTGGCGGGGGGCGCAGGGCACTGAAGCTTTCTTT
. TRBJ2-7 TRBV2 . CASSNSGVVPREQYF TGTGCCAGCAGTAACTCCGGGGTCGTCCCCAGGGAGCAGTACTTC
. TRBJ2-5 TRBV27 few CATPGCKAQETQYF TGTGCCACCCCCGGGTGTAAGGCCCAAGAGACCCAGTACTTC
. TRBJ2-7 TRBV29-1 once CSVEASYEQYF TGCAGCGTTGAGGCCTCCTACGAGCAGTACTTC
TRBD1 TRBJ1-6 TRBV6-5 . CASSYGPGQGNSPLHF TGTGCCAGCAGTTACGGGCCGGGACAGGGTAATTCACCCCTCCACTTT
. TRBJ1-6 TRBV27 . CASSLKLGRHTAPLHF TGTGCCAGCAGTTTAAAGTTGGGGAGACATACTGCACCCCTCCACTTT
. TRBJ2-7 TRBV29-1 . CSVKDSPYEQYF TGCAGCGTCAAGGACAGCCCATACGAGCAGTACTTC
TRBD2 TRBJ2-1 TRBV2 . CASSERRLAGEQFF TGTGCCAGCAGTGAAAGGAGGCTAGCGGGCGAGCAGTTCTTC
. TRBJ2-5 TRBV6-5 . CASSPFSGQETQYF TGTGCCAGCAGTCCTTTTAGCGGACAAGAGACCCAGTACTTC
. TRBJ2-2 TRBV10-1 once CASSEYGSSDTGELFF TGCGCCAGCAGTGAGTACGGGAGTTCGGACACCGGGGAGCTGTTTTTT
TRBD1 TRBJ1-2 TRBV6-1 . CASSEKQGVGYTF TGTGCCAGCAGTGAAAAGCAGGGGGTTGGCTACACCTTC
TRBD1 TRBJ1-1 TRBV2 . CASSATGSFGEAFF TGTGCCAGCAGTGCGACAGGGTCTTTTGGGGAAGCTTTCTTT
TRBD2 TRBJ2-1 TRBV6-4 . CASSALAGANNEQFF TGTGCCAGCAGTGCACTAGCGGGGGCCAACAATGAGCAGTTCTTC
. TRBJ2-2 TRBV2 . CASSDQQGIHTGELFF TGTGCCAGCAGTGATCAACAGGGAATACACACCGGGGAGCTGTTTTTT
TRBD2 TRBJ2-1 TRBV28 few CASSPNPGLAAYNEQFF TGTGCCAGCAGCCCAAACCCAGGACTAGCGGCTTACAATGAGCAGTTCTTC